These 18 T cell receptor beta chains originate from one sample sequenced in a study of T cell changes during pregnancy in multiple sclerosis. Some clones are missing from TCRdb's copy, which holds only in-frame ones; the method was immunoSEQ multiplex PCR. Here the sample spans about 59,000 clones, roughly 91% being singletons. The material sequenced was peripheral blood, taken in the third trimester of pregnancy. These TCRs come from a female donor in good health, enrolled as a control in a pregnancy study.

This chain connects TRBV4-2 to TRBJ2-7, with TRBD2 identical over 9 bases. CDR1 is LGHNA, CDR2 YNFKEQ, per germline. The V gene end was trimmed by 0 bases and the J gene end by 2 bases; junction bases not matched to a gene: 5. The CDR3 is made up of 16 amino acids. CDR3 nucleotides: TGTGCCAGCAGCCAAGATCAAGCGGGAGGTGCCTACGAGCAGTACTTC. The encoded protein is CASSQDQAGGAYEQYF.

The chain couples TRBV19 to TRBJ2-3; 7 bases match TRBD1. The CDR3 extends over 15 amino acids. The V segment lost 6 bases and the J segment 0 bases; nucleotides outside the gene matches: 6. Germline-derived CDR1 and CDR2 are LNHDA and SQIVND (reference sequence). The CDR3 coding sequence is TGTGCCAGTAGCCTGACAGGGTTAAGCACAGATACGCAGTATTTT. Protein: CASSLTGLSTDTQYF.

CDR3 coding DNA: TGTGCCAGCAGCGGCGGAGAGGCCCACCCCCCCATATATTTT. Translating it yields CASSGGEAHPPIYF. The chain links TRBV5-4 to TRBJ1-3, with D hard to call. V lost 4 bases and J 11 bases, leaving 19 bases between the germline ends. Looked up from germline, CDR1 is SGHNT and CDR2 is YYREEE (reference sequence). This CDR3 is 14 amino acids long.

The chain combines TRBV6-1 with TRBJ1-5, with 8 bases fitting TRBD1. Germline V CDR1 and CDR2: MNHNS, SASEGT. This CDR3 spans 14 amino acids. V was pared by 3 bases and J by 6 bases, with 4 bases of the junction left unmatched. CDR3 in amino acids: CASSDGRGPQPQHF. Written as DNA, the CDR3 is TGTGCCAGCAGTGACGGCAGGGGGCCTCAGCCCCAGCATTTT.

The rearrangement links TRBV19 to TRBJ1-5, with D maybe TRBD1 (5 bases). The ends were cut back, 6 bases at V and 6 bases at J, with 12 bases in the middle. The germline CDR1 and CDR2 sequences are LNHDA and SQIVND (reference sequence). The CDR3 covers 13 residues. CDR3 region: CASSRQGGQPQHF. The CDR3 DNA reads as TGTGCCAGTAGCCGTCAGGGCGGTCAGCCCCAGCATTTT.

The rearrangement joins TRBV28 to TRBJ1-4; 9 bases fit TRBD1. V lost 7 bases, J lost 5 bases, and 5 bases stayed unmatched. The CDR3 has 14 amino acids. CDR1 MDHEN and CDR2 SYDVKM come from the germline V gene. In DNA form, the CDR3 reads TGTGCCAGCATCCCCGGGACAGGGAATGAAAAACTGTTTTTT. It translates to CASIPGTGNEKLFF.

V gene TRBV4-3 combines with J gene TRBJ2-1; D gene ambiguous. Germline values: CDR1 LGHNA, CDR2 YSLEER. This CDR3 is 14 amino acids long. Trimming left V 5 bases short and J 5 bases short, with 13 bases between. CDR3 residues: CASSTEWADNEQFF. The CDR3 DNA sequence: TGCGCCAGCAGCACAGAGTGGGCCGACAATGAGCAGTTCTTC.

This chain links TRBV7-2 with TRBJ2-7; 9 positions agree with TRBD1. Trimming took 1 base from V and 2 from J; bases not matched to a gene: 6. This CDR3 is 16 amino acids long. Germline values: CDR1 SGHTA, CDR2 FQGNSA. CDR3 loop: CASSLDRDRVPYEQYF. CDR3 DNA sequence: TGTGCCAGCAGCTTAGACCGGGACAGGGTCCCCTACGAGCAGTACTTC.

J is TRBJ1-5 and V is TRBV9; possibly TRBD1 for D (5 bases). CDR1 and CDR2 (germline): SGDLS, YYNGEE. The CDR3 has 14 amino acids. The V end lost 6 bases, the J end lost 3 bases, and 13 bases lay between the germline ends. This CDR3 reads CASNGGMNNQPQHF. The CDR3 DNA is TGTGCCAGCAACGGGGGTATGAACAATCAGCCCCAGCATTTT.

This chain connects TRBV12-5 to TRBJ2-3, with 10 positions matching TRBD2. The trim removed 2 bases at V and 1 base at J, leaving 12 bases unmatched. Germline V CDR1 and CDR2: LGHNT, FRNRAP. This CDR3 contains 19 residues. This chain's CDR3 is CASGLMGFGLAGGTDTQYF. The CDR3 coding sequence is TGTGCTAGTGGTTTGATGGGGTTTGGGCTAGCGGGAGGCACAGATACGCAGTATTTT.

This sequence joins TRBV5-1 and TRBJ1-6; 9 bases line up with TRBD1. Germline V lookup: CDR1 SGHRS, CDR2 YFSETQ. The CDR3 extends over 14 amino acids. With V trimmed by 4 bases and J by 8 bases, 4 bases remained unmatched. The CDR3 is CASSQGQGDSPLHF. The CDR3 nucleotides are TGCGCCAGCAGCCAGGGACAGGGCGATTCACCCCTCCACTTT.

J is TRBJ1-1 and V is TRBV6-5; no clear D gene. The CDR3 is 14 amino acids. The germline V gene has CDR1 MNHEY and CDR2 SVGAGI. The V end was cut by 6 bases, the J end by 4 bases, with 15 bases between. CDR3 in amino acids: CASRSEREGTEAFF. The CDR3 nucleotides are TGTGCCAGCAGGAGCGAAAGGGAGGGCACTGAAGCTTTCTTT.

The V call is TRBV7-2, the J call TRBJ2-7; 7 bases agree with TRBD1. Losses at the gene ends were 5 bases for V and 3 bases for J; bases not matched to a gene: 4. CDR3 length: 13 residues. Germline assignment: CDR1 SGHTA and CDR2 FQGNSA. The CDR3 protein is CASSTRQGYEQYF. The CDR3 nucleotides are TGTGCCAGCAGCACCCGACAGGGCTACGAGCAGTACTTC.

This clone was seen a single time. This sequence joins TRBV9 and TRBJ2-5, with a possible D match to TRBD1 (6 bases). The CDR3 spans 16 residues. CDR1 is SGDLS and CDR2 is YYNGEE in the germline V gene. V was pared by 4 bases and J by 3 bases, with 19 bases between. CDR3 residues: CASSPTGQWGEETQYF. The CDR3 region has the DNA TGTGCCAGCAGCCCCACAGGGCAGTGGGGCGAAGAGACCCAGTACTTC. Looking up the rest from reference TRBV9 and TRBJ2-5 gives the full variable domain: DSGVTQTPKHLITATGQRVTLRCSPRSGDLSVYWYQQSLDQGLQFLIQYYNGEERAKGNILERFSAQQFPDLHSELNLSSLELGDSALYFCASSPTGQWGEETQYFGPGTRLLVL.

The genes are TRBV27 and TRBJ1-1; TRBD1 might be the D (5 bases). Germline V lookup: CDR1 MNHEY, CDR2 SMNVEV (reference sequence). The V gene lost 4 bases and the J gene lost 7 bases, with 16 bases spanning the gap. The CDR3 is 14 amino acids. CDR3 coding DNA: TGTGCCAGCAGTTGGTCAGGGCTTACACTTGAAGCTTTCTTT. It is translated as CASSWSGLTLEAFF.

The genes are TRBV9 and TRBJ1-2; 10 bases match TRBD1. The CDR3 consists of 14 residues. With 6 bases clipped from V and 7 bases from J, the junction kept 9 bases outside the gene matches. Per germline, CDR1 SGDLS and CDR2 YYNGEE. CDR3 coding DNA: TGTGCCAGCAACCCGACAGGGGGCAGAGGTGGCTACACCTTC. Translation: CASNPTGGRGGYTF.

V gene TRBV4-1 combines with J gene TRBJ2-1; D unresolved. There are 13 residues in the CDR3. The germline V and J ends were trimmed by 0 bases and 12 bases, with 12 bases remaining between them. Germline loops: CDR1 MGHRA, CDR2 YSYEKL. The CDR3 DNA sequence: TGCGCCAGCAGCCAAGATCGAGGAGCCTCGCAGTTCTTC. Protein product: CASSQDRGASQFF.

This chain joins TRBV9 and TRBJ2-2; 7 bases are shared with TRBD1. Germline-derived CDR1 and CDR2 are SGDLS and YYNGEE. The CDR3 consists of 16 residues. V was pared by 4 bases and J by 7 bases, with 13 bases of the junction left unmatched. The CDR3 loop is CASSPKDRERGGELFF. DNA for the CDR3: TGTGCCAGCAGCCCGAAAGACAGGGAGAGAGGCGGGGAGCTGTTTTTT. Variable domain in full (rest from reference TRBV9 and TRBJ2-2): DSGVTQTPKHLITATGQRVTLRCSPRSGDLSVYWYQQSLDQGLQFLIQYYNGEERAKGNILERFSAQQFPDLHSELNLSSLELGDSALYFCASSPKDRERGGELFFGEGSRLTVL.